This TCR beta chain was found in a study of molecular identifiers for immune sequencing clone quantification. Whole-study context: RNA, taken in replicates from about 19,000 or 110,000 naive CD8 cells, was split five ways, with four sequenced. Notes on the study in general: Clones of above 20 RNA copies carried over 97% of effector molecules; in naive cells they carried under 1%. In a background of about 1 million naive cells, spiked Jurkat TCR RNA from one cell was reportedly detectable.

The V segment lost 5 bases and the J segment 5 bases; nucleotides outside the gene matches: 8. Germline-derived CDR1 and CDR2 are SQVTM and ANQGSEA. The CDR3 consists of 13 residues. Sorted naive CD8 T cells were those defined as CD8+CD4-CCR7+CD45RA+. This clonotype was detected ten times or more. Antigen unknown. TCRdb fed the PCR reads into MiXCR, producing one record per CDR3 protein. The data contain about 70,000 distinct CDR3 sequences, less than 20% of them singletons. The TCR originated in a human donor in good health. Some libraries in this study had Jurkat cell RNA spiked in. The genes are TRBV29-1 and TRBJ2-7; 8 nucleotides align to TRBD1. Material: naive CD8+ T cells from blood, with Jurkat cell RNA spiked in. Stated subset: FACS-sorted CD8+CD4-CCR7+CD45RA+ naive T cells. In DNA, the CDR3 is TGCAGCGTTTGGGACAGGTGGTCCAACGAGCAGTACTTC. Encoded protein: CSVWDRWSNEQYF.